This passage covers 27 T cell receptor beta chains from one sample sequenced in a study of CD8 T cells in Susac syndrome. The authors reverse transcribed about 0.5 to 1 ug RNA with random hexamers. Each CDR3 protein gets one entry after TCRdb re-called the immunoSEQ multiplex PCR reads with MiXCR. This repertoire shows about 300,000 distinct CDR3 sequences, roughly 85% found once; its top ten account for around 0.21%. Sequencing was done on a sample of CD8+ T cells from PBMCs. The source of these receptors is a human donor with multiple sclerosis.

This clonotype was picked up one time. The V and J genes are TRBV14 and TRBJ1-4; D is uncertain. Trimming took 1 base from V and 8 from J, leaving 14 bases between them. Germline V gene lookup returns CDR1 SGHDN and CDR2 FVKESK. The CDR3 runs 15 residues. The CDR3 DNA follows: TGTGCCAGCAGCCAAGGGTCCTGGACGGGGGAAAAACTGTTTTTT. Protein: CASSQGSWTGEKLFF.

A remark on this clonotype: One end of the junction fails to match germline, which may point to a read error. The chain recombines TRBV27 with TRBJ2-4; D is uncertain. The germline V gene encodes CDR1 MNHEY and CDR2 SMNVEV (reference sequence). This CDR3 spans 13 amino acids. As DNA, the CDR3 is TGTGCCAGCAGCTTATCTACCCAGAACATTCAGTACTTC. Translating it yields CASSLSTQNIQYF.

The chain recombines TRBV30 with TRBJ1-5; D is perhaps TRBD1 (5 bases). The V end was cut by 1 base, the J end by 6 bases, with 10 bases between. This CDR3 comprises 13 residues. CDR1 is GTSNPN, CDR2 SVGIG, per germline (reference sequence). For the CDR3, the DNA is TGTGCCTGGAGTGGAGGCGGGGCTCAGCCCCAGCATTTT. It specifies CAWSGGGAQPQHF.

The gene calls are TRBV4-3 and TRBJ2-1, with TRBD2 matching over 12 bases. From germline, CDR1 is LGHNA and CDR2 YSLEER. Trimming cost V 1 base and J 9 bases; bases outside gene matches: 13. This CDR3 is built from 18 residues. In nucleotides, the CDR3 is TGCGCCAGCAGCCAAGGACTAGCGGGAGATTCTTTGTACGGTGAGCAGTTCTTC. As protein: CASSQGLAGDSLYGEQFF.

The chain joins TRBV10-3 to TRBJ2-7; 10 bases fit TRBD2. The V gene's germline CDR1 is ENHRY and CDR2 SYGVKD. This CDR3 contains 19 residues. Unmatched junction bases numbered 11, after V lost 0 bases and J lost 0 bases. This CDR3 is CAISESNGLAVSSSYEQYF. Here the CDR3 DNA reads TGTGCCATCAGTGAGTCGAACGGACTAGCGGTTTCAAGCTCCTACGAGCAGTACTTC.

The gene calls are TRBV30 and TRBJ1-5; 11 positions match TRBD1. The CDR3 covers 16 residues. CDR1 is GTSNPN, CDR2 SVGIG, per germline (reference sequence). J was trimmed by 2 bases and V by 5 bases; bases with no gene match: 8. Written as DNA, the CDR3 is TGTGCCTGGGAGGACAGGGGGCTTATGGGCAATCAGCCCCAGCATTTT. Residues: CAWEDRGLMGNQPQHF.

This clonotype was seen a few times. This chain connects TRBV6-2 or TRBV6-3 to TRBJ2-3; D not resolved. Trimming left V 5 bases short and J 0 bases short, with 9 bases between. Germline CDR1 MNHEY, CDR2 SVGEGT. The CDR3 length is 14 residues. As DNA, the CDR3 is TGTGCCAGCAGTAATTCGGACAGCACAGATACGCAGTATTTT. This translates into CASSNSDSTDTQYF.

The chain recombines TRBV27 with TRBJ1-2; D possibly corresponds to TRBD1 (5 bases). This CDR3 comprises 16 residues. CDR1 is MNHEY, CDR2 SMNVEV, per germline (reference sequence). V lost 7 bases, J lost 3 bases, and 21 bases lay in between. The DNA for the CDR3 is TGTGCCAGCACTCCCCTCGGGGACGGGAGATACTATGGCTACACCTTC. Protein: CASTPLGDGRYYGYTF.

This clonotype was observed a handful of times. At one of its ends the junction is not consistent with the germline gene, which may arise from a read error. The genes are TRBV5-4 and TRBJ1-1; no clear D gene. This CDR3 spans 14 amino acids. Germline V lookup: CDR1 SGHNT, CDR2 YYREEE (reference sequence). In DNA form, the CDR3 reads TGTGCCAGCAGCTTGAAGGGCCCGAACACTGAGGCTTTCTTT. The encoded protein is CASSLKGPNTEAFF.

The rearrangement links TRBV10-1 to TRBJ2-7; D unclear. The germline CDR1 and CDR2 sequences are WNHNN and SYGVQD (reference sequence). The CDR3 runs to 14 residues. V lost 5 bases, J lost 5 bases, and 16 bases lay in between. Written as DNA, the CDR3 is TGCGCCAGCAGTCCGGACGGGCTGGCCCACGAGCAGTACTTC. It specifies CASSPDGLAHEQYF.

This clonotype came up once. The V and J genes are TRBV27 and TRBJ2-7; the match to TRBD2 covers 8 bases. Germline assignment: CDR1 MNHEY and CDR2 SMNVEV (reference sequence). The CDR3 loop spans 15 amino acids. V gave up 6 bases and J gave up 2 bases; unmatched junction bases: 9. The CDR3 is CASRTGTSFPYEQYF. DNA for the CDR3: TGTGCCAGCAGGACCGGGACTAGTTTTCCCTACGAGCAGTACTTC.

This clonotype was detected a few times. The chain employs TRBV4-1 and TRBJ2-3; 7 nucleotides agree with TRBD2. V lost 0 bases and J lost 2; bases outside the gene matches: 5. The germline gives CDR1 MGHRA, CDR2 YSYEKL. The CDR3 is 16 amino acids. The CDR3 sequence is CASSQDRGVSTDTQYF. CDR3 bases: TGCGCCAGCAGCCAAGATCGGGGGGTTTCCACAGATACGCAGTATTTT.

This chain joins TRBV19 and TRBJ2-4; 9 bases are shared with TRBD1. Germline CDR1 and CDR2: LNHDA and SQIVND (reference sequence). The J segment lost 0 bases and the V segment lost 5 bases, leaving 5 bases of the junction unmatched. The CDR3 runs 16 residues. The CDR3 reads CASSPRTGEAKNIQYF. Written as DNA, the CDR3 is TGTGCCAGTAGTCCACGGACAGGGGAAGCCAAAAACATTCAGTACTTC.

V and J are TRBV19 and TRBJ1-4; a weak D match, TRBD1 (5 bases). Germline CDR1 and CDR2: LNHDA and SQIVND (reference sequence). This CDR3 comprises 14 residues. V lost 10 bases, J lost 2 bases, and 14 bases lay in between. DNA of the CDR3: TGTGCCACCTCCGATGGGGACACTAATGAAAAACTGTTTTTT. Encoded protein: CATSDGDTNEKLFF.

This clonotype is a singleton in its sample. The rearrangement links TRBV18 to TRBJ1-3, with 7 bases aligning to TRBD1. The CDR3 consists of 14 residues. Losses at the gene ends were 4 bases for V and 6 bases for J; bases not matched to a gene: 6. Germline lookup yields CDR1 KGHSH and CDR2 LQKENI. The CDR3 is CASSLRGGINTIYF. In DNA, the CDR3 is TGTGCCAGCTCACTTCGAGGGGGCATAAACACCATATATTTT.

The V gene is TRBV29-1, the J gene TRBJ2-7; 7 bases align to TRBD1. CDR1 is SQVTM and CDR2 is ANQGSEA in the germline V gene. With V trimmed by 5 bases and J by 5 bases, 6 bases remained unmatched. The CDR3 covers 12 residues. CDR3 sequence reads: CSVPDRVHEQYF. The CDR3 DNA follows: TGCAGCGTTCCAGACAGGGTTCACGAGCAGTACTTC.

This clonotype was seen a handful of times. The rearrangement joins TRBV4-1 to TRBJ2-1; the match to TRBD2 covers 9 bases. Germline V CDR1 and CDR2: MGHRA, YSYEKL. With 4 bases clipped from V and 0 bases from J, the junction kept 19 bases outside the gene matches. This CDR3 is built from 21 residues. This chain's CDR3 is CASSRLTPPAGGHISYNEQFF. CDR3 bases: TGCGCCAGCAGCCGACTCACCCCCCCAGCGGGAGGACACATCTCCTACAATGAGCAGTTCTTC.

This sequence joins TRBV4-1 and TRBJ2-2; TRBD2 aligns across 12 bases. The CDR3 covers 17 residues. V lost 1 base, J lost 5 bases, and 5 bases stayed unmatched. Per the germline V gene, CDR1 is MGHRA and CDR2 is YSYEKL. CDR3 bases: TGCGCCAGCAGCCAAGGACTAGCGGGAGTTTCGACCGGGGAGCTGTTTTTT. This sequence encodes CASSQGLAGVSTGELFF.

J is TRBJ2-3 and V is TRBV6-5, with D unclear. V lost 0 bases and J lost 0, with 10 bases in between. Per germline, CDR1 MNHEY and CDR2 SVGAGI. The CDR3 extends over 16 amino acids. In nucleotides, the CDR3 is TGTGCCAGCAGTTACTCGAATGAACTAAGCACAGATACGCAGTATTTT. Its protein is CASSYSNELSTDTQYF.

This clonotype was found once. This rearrangement joins TRBV19 to TRBJ2-7; 7 nucleotides agree with TRBD1. After removal of 9 bases from V and 5 bases from J, the junction contained 10 bases not matched to a gene. Germline CDR1 LNHDA, CDR2 SQIVND (reference sequence). This CDR3 comprises 13 residues. The CDR3 DNA is TGTGCCAGCCGAACCGGGACAGAAAACGAGCAGTACTTC. Translated: CASRTGTENEQYF.

The genes are TRBV5-1 and TRBJ2-3, with 12 bases identical to TRBD2. This CDR3 contains 21 residues. Germline V lookup: CDR1 SGHRS, CDR2 YFSETQ. V trimming: 1 base; J trimming: 5 bases; junction bases outside the gene matches: 20. This CDR3 reads CASSLRFLTSGSQEVGDTQYF. CDR3 in DNA: TGCGCCAGCAGCTTGCGCTTTTTGACTAGCGGGAGCCAAGAGGTCGGAGATACGCAGTATTTT.

This clonotype was found once. The rearrangement uses TRBV6-5 and TRBJ2-1; 7 bases line up with TRBD2. From germline, CDR1 is MNHEY and CDR2 SVGAGI. This CDR3 comprises 19 residues. V gave up 0 bases and J gave up 1 base; unmatched junction bases: 12. Written as DNA, the CDR3 is TGTGCCAGCAGTTACTCGACTCGCGGGAGCCGGGGGTCCTACAATGAGCAGTTCTTC. The encoded protein is CASSYSTRGSRGSYNEQFF.

V gene TRBV7-8 combines with J gene TRBJ2-5; 7 bases map to TRBD2. CDR1 and CDR2 from the germline V gene are SGHVS and FQNEAQ. With 2 bases clipped from V and 4 bases from J, the junction kept 16 bases outside the gene matches. The CDR3 contains 18 residues. CDR3 sequence reads: CASSLNLLAVDGGETQYF. As DNA, the CDR3 is TGTGCCAGCAGCTTAAACCTCCTAGCGGTGGACGGGGGAGAGACCCAGTACTTC.

This clonotype was counted a single time. The chain employs TRBV30 and TRBJ2-1; D may be TRBD1 or TRBD2 (6 bases each). The length of the CDR3 is 12 residues. V was pared by 3 bases and J by 9 bases, with 12 bases between. CDR1 GTSNPN and CDR2 SVGIG come from the germline V gene (reference sequence). This chain's CDR3 is CAWSAWGAEQFF. The CDR3 DNA reads TGTGCCTGGAGCGCCTGGGGGGCTGAGCAGTTCTTC. The full variable domain, in which reference TRBV30 and TRBJ2-1 provide the parts outside the CDR3, is SQTIHQWPATLVQPVGSPLSLECTVEGTSNPNLYWYRQAAGRGLQLLFYSVGIGQISSEVPQNLSASRPQDRQFILSSKKLLLSDSGFYLCAWSAWGAEQFFGPGTRLTVL.

V usage is TRBV28 and J usage is TRBJ1-2; 7 bases are shared with TRBD1. The CDR3 extends over 15 amino acids. V dropped 3 bases and J dropped 6; count of bases not matched to a gene: 10. Germline CDR1 MDHEN, CDR2 SYDVKM. CDR3 in amino acids: CASSFPPGGGHGYTF. As DNA, the CDR3 is TGTGCCAGCAGTTTTCCCCCAGGGGGGGGCCATGGCTACACCTTC.

The genes are TRBV27 and TRBJ2-1; D gene uncertain. Trimming removed 1 base at V and 2 bases at J, with 6 bases between. Germline loops: CDR1 MNHEY, CDR2 SMNVEV (reference sequence). This CDR3 is built from 14 residues. CDR3 amino acids: CASSLWTPYNEQFF. CDR3 nucleotides: TGTGCCAGCAGTTTATGGACCCCCTACAATGAGCAGTTCTTC.

This sequence joins TRBV27 and TRBJ2-1; 10 positions match TRBD2. Germline values: CDR1 MNHEY, CDR2 SMNVEV (reference sequence). After removal of 3 bases from V and 3 bases from J, the junction contained 2 bases not matched to a gene. This CDR3 has 15 residues. CDR3 bases: TGTGCCAGCAGTTTTCTAGCGGGGGTCTACAATGAGCAGTTCTTC. Residues: CASSFLAGVYNEQFF.